Listed below are T cell receptor beta chains from one sample, sequenced in a study of blood T cell repertoires in COVID-19. Measured with immunoSEQ multiplex PCR; TCRdb has only the in-frame clones, and not every one. The repertoire has fewer than 500,000 clones, around 90% of them found once; the top ten carry almost 2%. Sequencing input: PBMCs or T cells enriched from blood (not recorded which). These receptors were taken from a woman between 18 and 30 years old with acute COVID-19. CDR3s include the opening cysteine and the closing phenylalanine or tryptophan. D genes are given only for firm matches. Size values are once, few and many counts, or a class for expanded clones, and some rows have none.

V,J,D,size,CDR3,DNA
TRBV15,TRBJ2-7,-,few,CATSRGPGLGYEQYF,TGTGCCACCAGCAGAGGTCCAGGGCTGGGCTACGAGCAGTACTTC
TRBV28,TRBJ2-7,-,once,CASSSLTDTYEQYF,TGTGCCAGCAGTTCCCTGACAGACACCTACGAGCAGTACTTC
TRBV2,TRBJ1-4,TRBD1,-,CASSNTGDPNEKLFF,TGTGCCAGCAGTAACACAGGGGACCCTAATGAAAAACTGTTTTTT
TRBV28,TRBJ1-6,-,-,CASRTILRFYNSPLHF,TGTGCCAGCAGGACCATACTCAGGTTCTATAATTCACCCCTCCACTTT
TRBV13,TRBJ2-5,TRBD2,-,CASSLSGGNQETQYF,TGTGCCAGCAGCTTAAGCGGGGGGAACCAAGAGACCCAGTACTTC
TRBV7-8,TRBJ2-7,-,-,CATQPPRGRAYEQYF,TGTGCCACTCAGCCCCCAAGGGGGAGGGCCTACGAGCAGTACTTC
TRBV5-6,TRBJ1-2,TRBD1,-,CASSPQGGGYTF,TGTGCCAGCAGCCCGCAGGGGGGTGGCTACACCTTC
TRBV5-1,TRBJ2-7,TRBD1,-,CASSSPGQGSYEQYF,TGCGCCAGCAGCTCTCCGGGACAGGGCTCCTACGAGCAGTACTTC
TRBV10-2,TRBJ1-5,-,once,CATSPGLNQPQHF,TGCGCCACATCGCCGGGGTTAAATCAGCCCCAGCATTTT
TRBV6-4,TRBJ2-3,TRBD2,-,CASSVIAGGGTDTQYF,TGTGCCAGCAGTGTGATAGCGGGAGGGGGCACAGATACGCAGTATTTT
TRBV29-1,TRBJ1-1,-,-,CSVFDTEAFF,TGCAGCGTTTTCGACACTGAAGCTTTCTTT
TRBV12-3/TRBV12-4,TRBJ2-7,TRBD1,-,CASATGQGYEQYF,TGTGCCAGCGCCACGGGACAGGGGTACGAGCAGTACTTC
TRBV4-3,TRBJ1-2,-,-,CASSQDLLGRADGYTF,TGCGCCAGCAGCCAAGATCTTTTGGGCAGGGCCGATGGCTACACCTTC
TRBV27,TRBJ1-5,-,few,CASSLYARERNQPQHF,TGTGCCAGCAGTTTATATGCCCGGGAAAGGAATCAGCCCCAGCATTTT
TRBV5-8,TRBJ1-5,-,-,CASSPPGQGIPPDNQPQHF,TGTGCCAGCAGCCCGCCAGGACAAGGGATTCCTCCTGACAATCAGCCCCAGCATTTT
TRBV28,TRBJ1-5,TRBD1,-,CASSFGRGLGQPQHF,TGTGCCAGCAGTTTTGGCAGGGGGCTTGGGCAGCCCCAGCATTTT
TRBV7-9,TRBJ1-1,-,-,CASSLETETEAFF,TGTGCCAGCAGCTTAGAGACAGAAACTGAAGCTTTCTTT
TRBV29-1,TRBJ2-1,-,-,CSVVRKSNRPNEQFF,TGCAGCGTTGTGAGGAAGAGCAACCGGCCCAATGAGCAGTTCTTC
TRBV28,TRBJ1-3,-,-,CASSSTENTIYF,TGTGCCAGCAGTTCTACGGAGAACACCATATATTTT
TRBV5-1,TRBJ2-3,TRBD1,few,CASSLETGGWGTQYF,TGCGCCAGCAGCTTGGAGACAGGGGGCTGGGGTACGCAGTATTTT
TRBV28,TRBJ2-2,TRBD2,-,CASSTIREVLGTGELFF,TGTGCCAGCAGTACGATACGGGAGGTCTTGGGCACCGGGGAGCTGTTTTTT
TRBV28,TRBJ1-4,TRBD1,once,CASRGQGSSYEKLFF,TGTGCCAGCAGGGGACAGGGGTCGAGTTATGAAAAACTGTTTTTT
TRBV6-6,TRBJ1-5,TRBD1,-,CASNQDRANQPQHF,TGTGCCAGCAACCAGGACAGGGCTAATCAGCCCCAGCATTTT
TRBV9,TRBJ2-5,-,-,CASSHRSGQQETQYF,TGTGCCAGCAGCCACAGGTCAGGTCAACAAGAGACCCAGTACTTC
TRBV5-1,TRBJ2-7,TRBD1,-,CASSLGWYYPGQDVYEQYF,TGCGCCAGCAGCTTGGGATGGTATTATCCGGGACAGGATGTCTACGAGCAGTACTTC
TRBV4-3,TRBJ2-7,TRBD2,-,CASSQASGTSHEQYF,TGCGCCAGCAGCCAAGCCTCCGGGACTAGCCACGAGCAGTACTTC
TRBV27,TRBJ2-7,TRBD1,-,CASSFPGQGTYEQYF,TGTGCCAGCAGTTTTCCGGGACAGGGGACCTACGAGCAGTACTTC
TRBV4-1,TRBJ2-3,TRBD2,-,CASSQEPGGIGDTQYF,TGCGCCAGCAGCCAGGAACCGGGGGGGATCGGAGATACGCAGTATTTT
TRBV6-6,TRBJ1-6,TRBD1,-,CASSSGQGGPPLHF,TGTGCCAGCAGCTCTGGACAGGGAGGGCCACCCCTCCACTTT
TRBV9,TRBJ1-4,-,-,CASSVAQGAGGEKLFF,TGTGCCAGCAGCGTAGCTCAAGGGGCAGGTGGGGAAAAACTGTTTTTT
TRBV11-2,TRBJ2-1,TRBD2,-,CASSPRLANSYNEQFF,TGTGCCAGCAGCCCCCGACTAGCGAACTCCTACAATGAGCAGTTCTTC
TRBV7-7,TRBJ1-4,-,-,CASSLGEAGLEKLFF,TGTGCTAGCAGCTTAGGGGAGGCGGGGCTCGAAAAACTGTTTTTT
TRBV7-9,TRBJ2-5,-,-,CASSFPQGQETQYF,TGTGCCAGCAGCTTCCCACAGGGACAAGAGACCCAGTACTTC
TRBV6-9,TRBJ2-7,-,-,CASSSPKGFSSYEQYF,TGTGCCAGCAGTTCCCCTAAGGGGTTTAGCTCCTACGAGCAGTACTTC
TRBV30,TRBJ1-5,-,-,CAWSVHSNQPQHF,TGTGCCTGGAGTGTACACAGCAATCAGCCCCAGCATTTT
TRBV7-9,TRBJ2-3,-,-,CASSSTGTSTDTQYF,TGTGCCAGCAGTTCGACAGGGACTAGCACAGATACGCAGTATTTT
TRBV9,TRBJ1-1,-,-,CASSPLKYGSIEAFF,TGTGCCAGCAGCCCCCTAAAATACGGGAGCATTGAAGCTTTCTTT